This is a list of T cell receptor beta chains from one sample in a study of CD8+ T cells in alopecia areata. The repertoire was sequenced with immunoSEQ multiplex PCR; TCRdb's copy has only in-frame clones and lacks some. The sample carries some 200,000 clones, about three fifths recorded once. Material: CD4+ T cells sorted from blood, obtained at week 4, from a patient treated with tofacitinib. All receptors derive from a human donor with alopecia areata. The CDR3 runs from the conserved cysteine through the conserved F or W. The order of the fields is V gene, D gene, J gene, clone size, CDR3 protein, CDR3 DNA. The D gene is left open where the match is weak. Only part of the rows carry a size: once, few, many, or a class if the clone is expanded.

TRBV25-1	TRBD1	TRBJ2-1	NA	CASSESTRGQGGNEQFF	TGTGCCAGCAGTGAATCGACCCGGGGACAGGGAGGCAATGAGCAGTTCTTC
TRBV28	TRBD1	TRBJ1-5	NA	CASRYTGGDQPQHF	TGTGCCAGCAGGTATACAGGGGGTGATCAGCCCCAGCATTTT
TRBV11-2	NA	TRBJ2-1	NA	CASSLVGSYNEQFF	TGTGCCAGCAGCTTAGTGGGCTCCTACAATGAGCAGTTCTTC
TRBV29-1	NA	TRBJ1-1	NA	CSGKRVNTEAFF	TGCAGCGGGAAAAGGGTGAACACTGAAGCTTTCTTT
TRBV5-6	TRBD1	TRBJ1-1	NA	CASSFRGRQDRGAFF	TGTGCCAGCAGCTTTAGGGGCCGCCAGGACAGGGGGGCTTTCTTT
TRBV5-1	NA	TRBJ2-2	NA	CASTSGPAQGELFF	TGCGCCAGTACCTCCGGACCAGCCCAGGGGGAGCTGTTTTTT
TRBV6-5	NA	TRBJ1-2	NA	CASLPPSGNYGYTF	TGTGCCAGCCTCCCCCCATCTGGGAACTATGGCTACACCTTC
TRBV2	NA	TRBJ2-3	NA	CASKGRGPRTDTQYF	TGTGCCAGCAAAGGGCGGGGGCCACGCACAGATACGCAGTATTTT
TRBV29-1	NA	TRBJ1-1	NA	CSGQRGMNTEAFF	TGCAGCGGTCAGAGGGGCATGAACACTGAAGCTTTCTTT
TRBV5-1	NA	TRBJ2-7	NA	CASRMAPGPYEQYF	TGCGCCAGCAGGATGGCGCCAGGCCCCTACGAGCAGTACTTC
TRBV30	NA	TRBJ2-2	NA	CAWSNWNTGELFF	TGTGCCTGGAGTAATTGGAACACCGGGGAGCTGTTTTTT
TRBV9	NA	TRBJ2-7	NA	CASSVAPVARYEQYF	TGTGCCAGCAGCGTAGCGCCAGTCGCTAGGTACGAGCAGTACTTC
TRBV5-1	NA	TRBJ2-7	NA	CASSLSSVSYEQYF	TGCGCCAGCAGCTTGAGTTCCGTTTCCTACGAGCAGTACTTC
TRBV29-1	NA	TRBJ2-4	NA	CSVEEGGRAKNIQYF	TGCAGCGTTGAAGAAGGAGGGAGGGCCAAAAACATTCAGTACTTC
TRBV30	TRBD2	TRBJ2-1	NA	CACKPGGNEQFF	TGTGCCTGTAAACCCGGGGGGAATGAGCAGTTCTTC
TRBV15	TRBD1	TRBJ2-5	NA	CATSSGGTGQETQYF	TGTGCCACCAGCAGCGGCGGGACAGGACAAGAGACCCAGTACTTC
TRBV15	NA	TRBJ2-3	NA	CATSRVQDTQYF	TGTGCCACCAGCAGAGTCCAGGATACGCAGTATTTT
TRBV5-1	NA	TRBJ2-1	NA	CASSRTTGPNEQFF	TGCGCCAGCAGCCGTACAACAGGGCCCAATGAGCAGTTCTTC
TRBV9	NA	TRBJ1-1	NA	CASSVELNTEAFF	TGTGCCAGCAGCGTCGAGCTGAACACTGAAGCTTTCTTT
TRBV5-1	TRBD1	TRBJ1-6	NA	CASSWGGQTDSPLHF	TGCGCCAGCAGCTGGGGGGGACAGACCGATTCACCCCTCCACTTT
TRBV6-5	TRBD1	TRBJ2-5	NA	CASRRGETQYF	TGTGCCAGCCGCAGGGGGGAGACCCAGTACTTC
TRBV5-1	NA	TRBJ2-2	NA	CASSLVIGELFF	TGCGCCAGCAGCTTGGTTATCGGGGAGCTGTTTTTT
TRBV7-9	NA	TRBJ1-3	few	CASSLSRSSGNTIYF	TGTGCCAGCAGCTTGAGCCGGAGCTCTGGAAACACCATATATTTT
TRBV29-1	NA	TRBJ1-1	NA	CSARTETEAFF	TGCAGCGCGAGAACAGAAACCGAAGCTTTCTTT
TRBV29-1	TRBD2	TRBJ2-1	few	CSVVRVTSEGEQFF	TGCAGCGTTGTACGTGTGACTAGCGAGGGTGAGCAGTTCTTC
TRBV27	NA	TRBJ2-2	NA	CASKSNRVGTGELFF	TGTGCCAGCAAAAGTAACAGGGTGGGCACCGGGGAGCTGTTTTTT
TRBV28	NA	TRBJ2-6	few	CATHSGSANVLTF	TGTGCCACCCATTCCGGGTCCGCCAACGTCCTGACTTTC
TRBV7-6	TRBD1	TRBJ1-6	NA	CASSRTRGQAYNSPLHF	TGTGCCAGCAGTCGAACGAGGGGGCAAGCCTATAATTCACCCCTCCACTTT
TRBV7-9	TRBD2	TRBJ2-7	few	CASSRGGSNEQYF	TGTGCCAGCAGCCGCGGGGGTTCAAACGAGCAGTACTTC
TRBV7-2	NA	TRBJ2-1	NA	CASSLEGSSYNEQFF	TGTGCCAGCAGCTTGGAGGGAAGCTCCTACAATGAGCAGTTCTTC
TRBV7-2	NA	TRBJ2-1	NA	CASSFSGGGQFF	TGTGCCAGCAGCTTCTCCGGAGGCGGGCAGTTCTTC
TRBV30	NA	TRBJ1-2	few	CAWRKRGYGYTF	TGTGCCTGGAGAAAAAGGGGCTATGGCTACACCTTC
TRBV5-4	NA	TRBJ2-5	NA	CASSSAAAQETQYF	TGTGCCAGCAGCTCCGCAGCGGCACAAGAGACCCAGTACTTC
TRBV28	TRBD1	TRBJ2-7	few	CASTPPGQGPREQYF	TGTGCCAGCACCCCCCCGGGACAGGGGCCCCGTGAGCAGTACTTC
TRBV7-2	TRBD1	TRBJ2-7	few	CASSPDRVVNEQYF	TGTGCCAGCAGCCCGGACAGGGTAGTAAACGAGCAGTACTTC
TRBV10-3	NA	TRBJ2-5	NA	CAISGTKQETQYF	TGTGCCATCAGTGGGACTAAACAAGAGACCCAGTACTTC
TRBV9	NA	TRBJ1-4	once	CASSVTQGGEKLFF	TGTGCCAGCAGCGTAACCCAGGGAGGTGAAAAACTGTTTTTT
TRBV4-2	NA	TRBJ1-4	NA	CASSQGYEKLFF	TGTGCCAGCAGCCAAGGTTACGAAAAACTGTTTTTT
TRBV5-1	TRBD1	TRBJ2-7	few	CASSPGTGDYEQYF	TGCGCCAGCAGCCCTGGGACAGGGGACTACGAGCAGTACTTC
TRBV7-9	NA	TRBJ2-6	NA	CASRTEGAGANVLTF	TGTGCCAGCAGAACTGAGGGCGCTGGGGCCAACGTCCTGACTTTC
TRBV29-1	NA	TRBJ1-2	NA	CSVGTDRLGGYTF	TGCAGCGTTGGTACCGACAGGTTAGGCGGCTACACCTTC
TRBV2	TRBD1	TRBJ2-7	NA	CASRVRGPEQYF	TGTGCCAGCAGAGTCAGGGGGCCTGAGCAGTACTTC
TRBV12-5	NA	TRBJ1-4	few	CASLGLADEKLFF	TGTGCTAGTCTGGGTCTGGCAGATGAAAAACTGTTTTTT
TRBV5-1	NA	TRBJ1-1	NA	CASSLARGQLNTEAFF	TGCGCCAGCAGCTTGGCCCGAGGACAGTTAAACACTGAAGCTTTCTTT
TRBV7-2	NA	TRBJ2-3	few	CASSLAGPGDTQYF	TGTGCCAGCAGCTTAGCGGGGCCCGGGGATACGCAGTATTTT
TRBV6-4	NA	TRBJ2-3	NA	CASSAQTGSDTQYF	TGTGCCAGCAGTGCTCAGACTGGTAGCGATACGCAGTATTTT
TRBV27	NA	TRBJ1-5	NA	CASSIGSPHF	TGTGCCAGCAGTATCGGGTCACCGCATTTT
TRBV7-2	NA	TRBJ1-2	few	CASSLGGNNRGYTF	TGTGCCAGCAGCTTAGGGGGGAACAACCGAGGCTACACCTTC